This T cell receptor (beta chain) was profiled in a study of cytomegalovirus exposure and HLA in healthy donors. Study context: In an earlier analysis, around 120 million unique TCR beta sequences were found from approximately 190 million T cells.

V lost 0 bases and J lost 6, with 11 bases in between. Germline CDR1 reads LGHNA; CDR2 reads YSLEER. The CDR3 totals 14 residues. Whole-study results and caveats: While the bulk of TCR sequences proved rare, some public TCRs turned up in many donors.

Despite likely unrecorded immune exposures, the donors were nominally healthy at the time of sampling. Turning to this clone: Antigen unknown.

The PCR contained 60 Vbeta and 13 Jbeta primers. The assay was immunoSEQ multiplex PCR, and TCRdb's table has in-frame clones only and misses some. The table shows some 190,000 clones, with 70% to 80% occurring only once. The chain recombines TRBV4-3 with TRBJ1-1; D remains unclear. The sequenced sample was PBMCs. This receptor was obtained from a woman aged 45-65 years in good health and CMV-seronegative. The CDR3 nucleotides read TGCGCCAGCAGCCAAGAGACCCCCGGGGCTGAAGCTTTCTTT. It encodes CASSQETPGAEAFF.